This entry is about one T cell receptor (beta chain). Its antigen is still unknown. One end of the junction varies from germline; a read error may be responsible. These data come from a study of tumor-infiltrating lymphocytes in primary liver carcinoma. Study in general: Stage T1-T3 N0M0 tumors measured about 4.2 to 10 cm at most. Productive TCRbeta reads per sample were roughly 3.5 to 8 million, not differing by tissue.

Unsorted whole blood supplied the RNA, and germline DNA was extracted too. At sampling, these chronic HBV carriers had received no treatment. The CDR3 is 14 residues long. CDR1 and CDR2 (germline): MNHNS, SASEGT. Using a constant-region primer together with ProtoScript II reverse transcriptase, TCR beta cDNA was made from roughly 520 ng of total RNA. Libraries of TCR beta came from three nested multiplex PCR rounds with slightly modified ARM-PCR. Researchers ran the first two PCR rounds for ten to eleven cycles each with TRBV1-TRBV30 forward primers and a C-beta reverse primer. TCRdb ran MiXCR on the multiplex PCR reads and lists one entry per CDR3 protein. The repertoire includes almost 200,000 distinct CDR3 sequences, about 65% of them detected once, and roughly 7% sits in the top ten. The study's findings and limits: CD4+ and CD8+ repertoires could not be compared in these unsorted bulk samples.

Sequencing was carried out using peripheral blood. V gene TRBV6-1 combines with J gene TRBJ1-1; D perhaps matches TRBD1 (5 bases). The sequence came from a woman in her sixties with primary liver carcinoma and hepatitis B virus infection. This CDR3 is CASRYPVGGTEALF. CDR3 DNA sequence: TGTGCCAGCAGGTACCCGGTGGGGGGAACTGAAGCTTTATTT.